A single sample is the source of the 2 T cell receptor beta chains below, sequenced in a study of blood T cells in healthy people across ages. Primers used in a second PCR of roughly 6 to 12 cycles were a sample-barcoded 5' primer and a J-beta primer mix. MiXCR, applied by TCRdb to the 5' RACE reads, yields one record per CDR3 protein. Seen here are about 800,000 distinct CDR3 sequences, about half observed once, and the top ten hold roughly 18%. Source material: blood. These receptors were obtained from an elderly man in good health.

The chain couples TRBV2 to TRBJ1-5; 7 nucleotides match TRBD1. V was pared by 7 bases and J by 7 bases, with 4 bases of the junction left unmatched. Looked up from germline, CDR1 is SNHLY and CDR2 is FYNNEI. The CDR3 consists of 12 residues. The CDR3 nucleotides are TGTGCCAGCAAAAACAGGGGACAGCCCCAGCATTTT. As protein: CASKNRGQPQHF.

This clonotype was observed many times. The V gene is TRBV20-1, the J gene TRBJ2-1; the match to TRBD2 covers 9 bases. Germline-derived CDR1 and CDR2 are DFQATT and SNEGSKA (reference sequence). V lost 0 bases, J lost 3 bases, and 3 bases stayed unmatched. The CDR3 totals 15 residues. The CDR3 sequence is CSARDKREVYNEQFF. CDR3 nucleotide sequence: TGCAGTGCTAGAGATAAGCGGGAGGTCTACAATGAGCAGTTCTTC.